What follows is one T cell receptor (beta chain) and its context. The specificity of this receptor is unknown. Base qualities were left out, and no much larger clone turns up one base away. This sample includes further DNA sequences coding for the same CDR3. The CDR3, cysteine through phenylalanine, is 12 amino acids long. CDR3 DNA is the only sequence kept; it has 36 bases, read in frame from the first base. Looking up the germline V gene yields CDR1 MNHNS and CDR2 SASEGT. V lost 2 bases and J lost 4 bases; the stretch between them is 3 bases long. The library was produced with the immunoSEQ multiplex PCR assay. A mixture of 60 forward primers for TCR Vbeta segments and 13 reverse primers for TCR Jbeta segments was used in the multiplex PCR. A multiplex PCR assay on genomic DNA amplified the CDR3 region of rearranged TCR beta genes. The amplified TCR beta libraries were sequenced on the Illumina HiSeq System as 87-base-pair reads. The authors processed their data as follows. In a later analysis, approximately 74 million unique TCR beta chains were counted across the roughly 610 repertoires, and around 10 million of these chains were shared by at least two donors. Raw reads were error-corrected and collapsed into unique sequences by a nearest-neighbor algorithm in which closely related sequences were merged to remove PCR and sequencing errors. To assign V, D and J gene segments, CDR3 sequences were aligned to IMGT reference sequences. For a sequence to be retained, a match of at least six nucleotides to both a V gene segment and a J gene segment was required. Rearrangements were called productive when the CDR3 lacked stop codons and stayed in frame with V and J; all others were non-productive. CDR3 was defined according to IMGT convention as the region running from the second conserved V-encoded cysteine to the conserved J-encoded phenylalanine. The earlier analysis of roughly 590 of the donors excluded sequences that lacked an unambiguous match to a single V gene segment. An earlier analysis of fewer than 750 of the donors classified V segments as functional when productive rearrangements were above 56.7% and as segregating when the standard deviation between donors was above 5%. A statistical classification framework was built for diagnosing cytomegalovirus status from the catalog of TCR beta chain sequences. In a later analysis, TCR nucleotide sequences were compared against IMGT/GENE-DB human TR gene sequences so that V and J genes could be assigned. The TCRdist pipeline was used in a later analysis to assign CDR3 sequences and most-parsimonious VDJ recombination scenarios. A later analysis defined each TCR beta chain by its CDR3 amino acid sequence plus V-gene family, and excluded reads lacking a unique V-gene family. A later analysis removed several hundred highly shared, low-generation-probability nucleotide sequences to deal with suspected cross-contamination and a sequencing artifact. In a later analysis, a clonal expansion index was calculated for each public chain from normalized within-repertoire ranks of inferred template counts. A later analysis computed generation probabilities with a VDJ recombination model fitted to out-of-frame rearrangements, and checked the results against IGoR. In a later analysis, TCR-TCR, TCR-HLA and TCR-CMV co-occurrence was scored with hypergeometric tests, and a repertoire-size bias correction was applied to TCR pairs. In a later analysis, false discovery rates were estimated by permuting HLA or CMV assignments 20 times. A later analysis grouped co-occurring TCRs with DBSCAN, adding TCRdist sequence similarity when clustering within HLA-allele-positive subsets. For co-occurrence clustering, repertoires with fewer than 30,000 or more than 120,000 public chains were excluded, along with four or five repertoires with anomalous nucleotide sharing. What TCRdb holds here is the immuneACCESS table cut down to in-frame rearrangements. Part of the clones is not present; checked against another copy, under half of the missing clones reflect an unresolved V gene, and the others are unexplained. The V and J calls and clone size were taken over from that table, and D and trimming were inferred from the DNA. The sample contains 95,000 to 150,000 clones, 74% of them found a single time. Around 4.2% of the sample lies in the top ten.

The data are from a study of cytomegalovirus exposure and HLA in healthy donors (dated by TCRdb to 2016 to 2017). Looking at the study overall: According to an earlier analysis of 587 of the donors, about 179 million T cells yielded 117 million unique TCR beta sequences and more than 250 Gb of sequence data. An early release that covered 640 HLA-typed donors contained about 300 gigabases of sequencing data and 80 million or so unique TCR sequences. Of the roughly 400 genotyped donors, 75% to 85% were placed in the genetic ancestry cluster associated with self-reported Caucasian donors. The study was designed to test whether signatures of past pathogen exposure could be identified by cataloging public T cell receptors. The study used immunosequencing to profile the T cell repertoires of 600 to 850 subjects and linked those repertoires to cytomegalovirus serostatus. Besides the first cohort of around 700 subjects, a separate validation cohort made up of 120 different subjects was used. To predict cytomegalovirus infection status, the study combined high-throughput TCR immunosequencing, statistical association of individual TCRs with disease status, and machine learning. A later analysis re-analyzed previously published TCR beta repertoires from 666 donors and added high-resolution HLA genotyping to study TCR occurrence patterns. Rather than using new phenotypic data, the later analysis identified candidate immune exposures from TCR beta sequences and from how often those sequences occurred across donors. In an earlier analysis of around 540 of the donors, high-throughput TCR beta sequencing was used to judge whether each TCR beta V gene segment behaved as functional or pseudogenic. Donor age, sex, ethnicity and CMV serostatus were collected together with the repertoire data. A later genetic analysis took genome-wide SNP genotypes for about 55% of the 666 donors and used that subset as a discovery cohort. All discovery cohort repertoires had been generated on a single sequencing platform. Both class I and class II loci were covered by HLA typing, at four-digit resolution. Typing coverage varied by locus: about 629-630 donors for A, B, C, DRB1 and DQB1; 500 to 550 for DQA1; 600 to 610 for DPA1; roughly 450 for DPB1. Because of strong linkage in the cohort, four or five DR-DQ haplotypes were treated as single units for association and clustering. Among about 400 genotyped donors of the cohort, an average of around 240,000 unique TCR beta nucleotide sequences was sequenced per donor, of which about 18% were non-productive.

In total, approximately 690 healthy bone marrow donors made up the cohort. Cohort members were all nominally healthy when sampled, although unrecorded immune exposures were likely present. The donor tested CMV seropositive and was one of the 289 seropositive cohort members. A peripheral blood sample was collected from each donor, and TCR beta sequencing was performed on peripheral blood mononuclear cells. Genomic DNA extraction from the blood cell samples was performed with the Qiagen DNeasy Blood Extraction Kit. The investigation overall reported the following: V-gene and J-gene trimming of TCR beta chains was associated with a missense DCLRE1C variant in a later genetic analysis, and the association was replicated in an independent cohort. Some IMGT-functional V segments, including TRBV6-2 and TRBV6-3, could not be told apart with the 87-base-pair reads, so those segments were excluded. It was suggested by the authors that the approach could potentially be generalized to other disease states and immunological phenotypes. Broadly in line with IMGT annotations, most TCR beta V segments showed up in productive rearrangements about 87% or about 30% of the time in an earlier analysis of approximately 640 of the donors. A further reported finding was that TCR beta sequences accurately predicted the HLA-A and HLA-B alleles for most subjects in the first cohort. Compared with the roughly 670-donor mean, donors in an Asian-associated ancestry cluster had fewer N-insertions in productive TCRs, according to a later genetic analysis. According to a later analysis, most CMV-associated TCR beta chains appeared to be HLA-restricted, and the HLA associations seemed to be driven largely by CMV exposure. The classifier was reported to diagnose cytomegalovirus status with high specificity and sensitivity in both the original and validation cohorts. Strong co-occurrence of HLA alleles, especially DR and DQ, made assigning TCR associations to individual alleles difficult. Because HLA typing was unavailable for some donors at each locus, only the typed subset was used in association tests. In a later analysis, HLA-associated TCR beta chains were found to be more clonally expanded and to have lower generation probabilities than equally common non-associated chains. According to a later analysis, parvovirus B19, influenza, CMV and Epstein-Barr virus appeared linked to several top co-occurrence clusters. Because counts were too low, some 16 rarely observed V segments, including chromosome 9 orphons, were excluded from the earlier analysis of 587 of the donors. In a later analysis, TCR association rates were found to vary across HLA loci, with the most associated TCRs seen for DRB1 alleles and the fewest for HLA-C alleles. Linkage disequilibrium might explain the correlated functional status among segregating V segments, but an unknown experimental factor could not be ruled out. CMV serostatus was the only immune exposure information available for the cohort. Most TCR sequences were seen in very few donors, while some public TCRs were found in many individuals. A few of the identified cytomegalovirus-associated TCR beta chains were confirmed in vitro to be specific for cytomegalovirus antigens. In a later analysis, around 15,000 TCR beta sequences were associated with specific HLA alleles at a false discovery rate of 0.05. The study gave a list of 150 to 200 TCR beta chains associated with cytomegalovirus. Roughly uniform sequencing depth across donors was assumed in presence/absence analyses, although this assumption may not hold. The cohort was sequenced for TCR beta chains only, and without alpha or paired-chain data the features that could be detected were limited. A cluster of highly shared sequence variants was judged likely to be a technical artifact of the sequencing pipeline.

The origin of this receptor is a woman in her 50s in good health and CMV-seropositive. Sequencing was performed on PBMCs. The V and J genes are TRBV6-1 and TRBJ2-1; confidence is insufficient to name the D gene. The encoded CDR3 is CASSELYNEQFF. The nucleotides are TGTGCCAGCAGTGAACTATACAATGAGCAGTTCTTC.